What follows are 20 T cell receptor beta chains derived from one specimen sequenced in a study of T cells in Graves' hyperthyroidism and ophthalmopathy. The TCR beta CDR3 regions underwent amplification using RNA transcripts as the source. RT-PCR in the first round (using the HTBI primer set) targeted the TCR CDR3. TCRdb reprocessed the multiplex PCR reads via MiXCR and lists one record per CDR3 protein. The sample includes some 800,000 distinct CDR3 sequences, around 39% of them seen just once. The sample was blood. These receptor sequences come from a man aged 18 to 30 with Graves' hyperthyroidism.

This clonotype has a single count. The chain carries TRBV7-6 and TRBJ1-3; possibly TRBD1 for D (6 bases). Germline V gene sequence: CDR1 SGHVS, CDR2 FNYEAQ. CDR3 length equals 16 residues. Trimming took 5 bases from V and 0 from J, leaving 14 bases between them. In nucleotides, the CDR3 is TGTGCCAGCAGCGTTGAAAGGGGGAACTCTGGAAACACCATATATTTT. It encodes CASSVERGNSGNTIYF.

This clonotype was counted a single time. This chain joins TRBV29-1 and TRBJ1-1; D might be TRBD1 (6 bases). The CDR3 length is 10 residues. CDR1 SQVTM and CDR2 ANQGSEA come from the germline V gene. Between the trimmed V and J ends, which lost 7 bases and 8 bases, there was a span of 11 bases. The CDR3 DNA is TGCAGCGGAGGGGACAACGAAGCTTTCTTT. Protein: CSGGDNEAFF.

The rearrangement links TRBV9 to TRBJ1-5, with a possible D match to TRBD1 (6 bases). CDR3 length: 14 amino acids. The V end lost 4 bases, the J end lost 7 bases, and 15 bases lay between the germline ends. Germline V CDR1 and CDR2: SGDLS, YYNGEE. This CDR3 reads CASSTRTVVQPQHF. DNA for the CDR3: TGTGCCAGCAGCACCCGGACAGTGGTACAGCCCCAGCATTTT.

The rearrangement links TRBV20-1 to TRBJ1-2; no reliable D call. Germline V CDR1 and CDR2: DFQATT, SNEGSKA (reference sequence). The CDR3 is made up of 15 amino acids. With 0 bases removed from V and 3 bases from J, the gap between germline ends came to 14 bases. The CDR3 region has the DNA TGCAGTGCTAGAGATGTCCCGCGGGGTGACTATGGCTACACCTTC. As protein: CSARDVPRGDYGYTF.

The rearrangement links TRBV20-1 to TRBJ1-5; no definite D call. The CDR3 is 11 amino acids. Germline loops: CDR1 DFQATT, CDR2 SNEGSKA (reference sequence). Trimming removed 3 bases from V and 14 bases from J, with 14 bases in between. This chain's CDR3 is CSASKRGYEHF. In DNA, the CDR3 is TGCAGTGCTAGTAAGCGGGGTTACGAGCATTTT.

The V and J genes are TRBV20-1 and TRBJ2-7, with 8 bases fitting TRBD1. Unmatched junction bases numbered 7, after V lost 3 bases and J lost 3 bases. CDR3 length: 14 amino acids. Germline-derived CDR1 and CDR2 are DFQATT and SNEGSKA (reference sequence). The CDR3 sequence is CSASLDRDYYEQYF. CDR3 nucleotides: TGCAGTGCTAGCTTGGACAGGGATTACTACGAGCAGTACTTC.

V and J are TRBV6-5 and TRBJ1-4, with D tentatively TRBD1 (6 bases). Germline values: CDR1 MNHEY, CDR2 SVGAGI. This CDR3 comprises 16 residues. V was cut by 0 bases and J by 7 bases, with 15 bases left in between. CDR3 sequence (DNA): TGTGCCAGCAGTTACTCGCCAGGGGAGGGCGGTGAAAAACTGTTTTTT. Its protein product is CASSYSPGEGGEKLFF.

V gene TRBV12-3 or TRBV12-4 combines with J gene TRBJ2-5; TRBD1 or TRBD2 may be the D gene (5 bases each). CDR3 length: 15 residues. V shed 5 bases and J shed 3 bases, with 16 bases lying between them. The CDR3 DNA reads TGTGCCAGCAGTCGAACCGGGACGCATGAAGAGACCCAGTACTTC. This translates into CASSRTGTHEETQYF.

This clonotype was seen ten or more times. The V call is TRBV24-1, the J call TRBJ1-1; D not certain. In germline, CDR1 is KGHDR, CDR2 SFDVKD. The V end lost 1 base, the J end lost 5 bases, and 7 bases lay between the germline ends. The CDR3 extends over 13 amino acids. In DNA, the CDR3 is TGTGCCACCAGTGATTTTGGTATTACTGAAGCTTTCTTT. It translates to CATSDFGITEAFF.

This chain joins TRBV19 and TRBJ2-7; 12 bases are a match to TRBD1. The germline CDR1 and CDR2 sequences are LNHDA and SQIVND (reference sequence). Germline trimming cut 9 bases from V and 4 bases from J; bases unmatched to any gene: 10. This CDR3 spans 15 amino acids. The CDR3 nucleotides are TGTGCCAGCAGCTTTCGGGACAGGGGGCAGTACGAGCAGTACTTC. Its protein product is CASSFRDRGQYEQYF.

Worth noting for this clonotype: A much larger clone differs from this one at a single base, so this may be a read error. This chain connects TRBV9 to TRBJ1-3; D gene unclear. The CDR3 loop spans 13 amino acids. CDR1 and CDR2 from the germline V gene are SGDLS and YYNGEE. Trimming removed 1 base from V and 4 bases from J, with 6 bases in between. CDR3 amino acids: CASSVRAGNTIYF. In nucleotides, the CDR3 is TGTGCCAGCAGCGTAAGGGCCGGAAACACCATATATTTT.

This clonotype was detected ten times or more. This chain joins TRBV7-9 and TRBJ2-2; D unresolved. V dropped 3 bases and J dropped 6 bases, with 11 bases sitting between them. Germline-derived CDR1 and CDR2 are SEHNR and FQNEAQ (reference sequence). This CDR3 comprises 14 residues. DNA of the CDR3: TGTGCCAGCAGCTTGCCAGGAGCTCCCGGGGAGCTGTTTTTT. This encodes CASSLPGAPGELFF.

At least ten counts were recorded for this clonotype. The chain recombines TRBV7-2 with TRBJ1-3; 10 nucleotides agree with TRBD1. This CDR3 comprises 14 residues. Germline loops: CDR1 SGHTA, CDR2 FQGNSA. With 4 bases clipped from V and 9 bases from J, the junction kept 6 bases outside the gene matches. The CDR3 DNA is TGTGCCAGCAGCTGGGACAGGGGCGGCGGCACCATATATTTT. This sequence encodes CASSWDRGGGTIYF.

This chain uses TRBV5-8 with TRBJ2-7, with D tentatively TRBD1 (5 bases). Trimming cost V 4 bases and J 3 bases, with 20 bases left between them. Germline V gene lookup returns CDR1 SGHTS and CDR2 YDEGEE. This CDR3 has 16 residues. The CDR3 protein is CASSTSMGPYLYEQYF. The CDR3 nucleotides are TGTGCCAGCAGCACCTCCATGGGGCCCTACCTCTACGAGCAGTACTTC.

This chain joins TRBV7-9 and TRBJ1-1; D call uncertain. Germline CDR1 SEHNR, CDR2 FQNEAQ (reference sequence). Between the trimmed V and J ends, which lost 4 bases and 5 bases, there was a span of 8 bases. There are 12 residues in the CDR3. The chain's CDR3 is CASSYGETEAFF. CDR3 in DNA: TGTGCCAGCAGCTACGGAGAGACTGAAGCTTTCTTT.

This clonotype was seen only once. The chain recombines TRBV19 with TRBJ2-7; 9 bases are a match to TRBD1. Germline CDR1 LNHDA, CDR2 SQIVND (reference sequence). The CDR3 runs 15 residues. V lost 4 bases, J lost 4 bases, and 8 bases stayed unmatched. DNA for the CDR3: TGTGCCAGTAGTACCGGACAGGGGTATTCTTACGAGCAGTACTTC. It codes for CASSTGQGYSYEQYF. Filled out from reference TRBV19 and TRBJ2-7, the complete variable domain reads DGGITQSPKYLFRKEGQNVTLSCEQNLNHDAMYWYRQDPGQGLRLIYYSQIVNDFQKGDIAEGYSVSREKKESFPLTVTSAQKNPTAFYLCASSTGQGYSYEQYFGPGTRLTVT.

Here the CDR3 reads CASSQVGLNNEKLFF. CDR3 nucleotide sequence: TGTGCCAGCAGCCAAGTGGGACTTAATAATGAAAAACTGTTTTTT. The rearrangement joins TRBV7-2 to TRBJ1-4; possibly TRBD1 for D (5 bases). V gave up 5 bases and J gave up 4 bases, with 14 bases separating them. In germline, CDR1 is SGHTA, CDR2 FQGNSA. This CDR3 comprises 15 residues.

This clonotype occurred many times. The gene calls are TRBV9 and TRBJ1-5; D not certain. V was cut by 0 bases and J by 2 bases, with 9 bases left in between. The CDR3 covers 15 residues. Germline CDR1 SGDLS, CDR2 YYNGEE. CDR3 in amino acids: CASSVGGMGNQPQHF. In DNA form, the CDR3 reads TGTGCCAGCAGCGTAGGGGGAATGGGCAATCAGCCCCAGCATTTT.

This chain links TRBV6-1 with TRBJ2-5; D call uncertain. The CDR3 totals 15 residues. Germline-derived CDR1 and CDR2 are MNHNS and SASEGT. V lost 1 base and J lost 5, with 14 bases in between. The CDR3 region has the DNA TGTGCCAGCAGTGAAGGGCCAGCTGGACGGGAGACCCAGTACTTC. It is translated as CASSEGPAGRETQYF.

The CDR3 DNA is TGTGCCAGCAGTTACTCGATCGGGGCGGACACTGAAGCTTTCTTT. Its protein is CASSYSIGADTEAFF. This chain uses TRBV9 with TRBJ1-1, with a possible D match to TRBD1 (5 bases). Looked up from germline, CDR1 is SGDLS and CDR2 is YYNGEE. The CDR3 is 15 amino acids. V lost 5 bases, J lost 3 bases, and 17 bases lay in between.